This is a list of T cell receptor beta chains from one sample in a study of cytomegalovirus exposure and HLA in healthy donors. TCRdb keeps only in-frame clones here, not all; method: immunoSEQ multiplex PCR. The profile covers around 170,000 clones, with about 80% appearing a single time and 1% taken by the ten largest. The sequencing input was PBMCs. The receptors originated from a woman aged 45-60 years in good health and CMV-seropositive. Each CDR3 is given with its conserved first and last residue. A D gene is named only where the DNA matches it firmly. Expanded clones are given a class, and other clones once, few, many or no size at all.

v_gene: TRBV21-1; abundance: once; d_gene: -; j_gene: TRBJ2-2; CDR3aa: CASSGPGFWREEVGELFF; CDR3nt: TGTGCCAGCAGCGGTCCCGGTTTCTGGCGGGAGGAAGTCGGGGAGCTGTTTTTT
v_gene: TRBV5-4; abundance: -; d_gene: TRBD2; j_gene: TRBJ2-2; CDR3aa: CASSLYSGRNTGELFF; CDR3nt: TGTGCCAGCAGCTTGTATAGCGGGAGGAACACCGGGGAGCTGTTTTTT
v_gene: TRBV6-5; abundance: -; d_gene: -; j_gene: TRBJ1-1; CDR3aa: CASGEMMNTEAFF; CDR3nt: TGTGCCAGCGGGGAGATGATGAACACTGAAGCTTTCTTT
v_gene: TRBV9; abundance: -; d_gene: TRBD2; j_gene: TRBJ2-3; CDR3aa: CASSGSGGSTDTQYF; CDR3nt: TGTGCCAGCAGCGGCAGCGGGGGAAGCACAGATACGCAGTATTTT
v_gene: TRBV10-3; abundance: few; d_gene: -; j_gene: TRBJ2-5; CDR3aa: CAISESGALGWETQYF; CDR3nt: TGTGCCATCAGTGAGTCGGGGGCCCTGGGTTGGGAGACCCAGTACTTC
v_gene: TRBV5-1; abundance: -; d_gene: TRBD2; j_gene: TRBJ2-7; CDR3aa: CASSRTSGSYEQYF; CDR3nt: TGCGCCAGCAGCCGGACTAGCGGCTCCTACGAGCAGTACTTC
v_gene: TRBV2; abundance: -; d_gene: -; j_gene: TRBJ2-3; CDR3aa: CASSPKGADTQYF; CDR3nt: TGTGCCAGCAGCCCCAAGGGAGCAGATACGCAGTATTTT
v_gene: TRBV6-5; abundance: -; d_gene: -; j_gene: TRBJ2-3; CDR3aa: CASSYSIVDRDTQYF; CDR3nt: TGTGCCAGCAGTTACTCGATAGTAGATCGCGATACGCAGTATTTT
v_gene: TRBV28; abundance: -; d_gene: TRBD1; j_gene: TRBJ1-2; CDR3aa: CASSLGQGGFGGYTF; CDR3nt: TGTGCCAGCAGTTTGGGACAGGGGGGTTTTGGTGGCTACACCTTC
v_gene: TRBV19; abundance: -; d_gene: TRBD1; j_gene: TRBJ2-7; CDR3aa: CASSTTGLYEQYF; CDR3nt: TGTGCCAGTAGTACGACAGGGCTCTACGAGCAGTACTTC
v_gene: TRBV7-2; abundance: -; d_gene: -; j_gene: TRBJ1-5; CDR3aa: CASSLGAGQPQHF; CDR3nt: TGTGCCAGCAGCTTAGGGGCGGGTCAGCCCCAGCATTTT
v_gene: TRBV7-8; abundance: -; d_gene: TRBD2; j_gene: TRBJ2-7; CDR3aa: CASSFAGGNEQYF; CDR3nt: TGTGCCAGCAGCTTTGCGGGAGGGAACGAGCAGTACTTC
v_gene: TRBV30; abundance: few; d_gene: TRBD1; j_gene: TRBJ1-6; CDR3aa: CAWSLGTGDSPLHF; CDR3nt: TGTGCCTGGAGTTTGGGGACAGGAGATTCACCCCTCCACTTT
v_gene: TRBV28; abundance: -; d_gene: -; j_gene: TRBJ1-2; CDR3aa: CASSVAKNYGYTF; CDR3nt: TGTGCCAGCAGTGTCGCGAAGAACTATGGCTACACCTTC
v_gene: TRBV19; abundance: -; d_gene: TRBD1; j_gene: TRBJ1-2; CDR3aa: CASSTRQGYYGYTF; CDR3nt: TGTGCCAGTAGTACGCGACAGGGATACTATGGCTACACCTTC
v_gene: TRBV7-2; abundance: -; d_gene: -; j_gene: TRBJ2-7; CDR3aa: CASSSQVAVPEQYF; CDR3nt: TGTGCCAGCAGCTCACAGGTTGCAGTGCCCGAGCAGTACTTC
v_gene: TRBV6-4; abundance: -; d_gene: -; j_gene: TRBJ1-2; CDR3aa: CASRILFPGFHYGYTF; CDR3nt: TGTGCCAGCAGGATACTGTTCCCCGGGTTCCACTATGGCTACACCTTC
v_gene: TRBV7-9; abundance: -; d_gene: TRBD1; j_gene: TRBJ1-5; CDR3aa: CSSSKATGGLNQPQHF; CDR3nt: TGTTCCAGCAGCAAGGCTACAGGGGGATTAAATCAGCCCCAGCATTTT
v_gene: TRBV27; abundance: -; d_gene: -; j_gene: TRBJ1-1; CDR3aa: CASSLIPGGTTEAFF; CDR3nt: TGTGCCAGCAGTTTAATACCCGGCGGGACCACTGAAGCTTTCTTT
v_gene: TRBV28; abundance: -; d_gene: -; j_gene: TRBJ2-5; CDR3aa: CASSTPPGETQYF; CDR3nt: TGTGCCAGCAGTACCCCCCCCGGGGAGACCCAGTACTTC
v_gene: TRBV11-2; abundance: -; d_gene: -; j_gene: TRBJ1-1; CDR3aa: CASSRTQTNTEAFF; CDR3nt: TGTGCCAGCAGTCGGACTCAGACCAACACTGAAGCTTTCTTT
v_gene: TRBV10-3; abundance: -; d_gene: -; j_gene: TRBJ1-2; CDR3aa: CAISESANPGTNYGYTF; CDR3nt: TGTGCCATCAGTGAGTCGGCGAATCCCGGGACTAACTATGGCTACACCTTC
v_gene: TRBV4-3; abundance: once; d_gene: TRBD1; j_gene: TRBJ1-6; CDR3aa: CASSQEWTGHSPLHF; CDR3nt: TGCGCCAGCAGCCAAGAATGGACAGGTCACTCACCCCTCCACTTT
v_gene: TRBV7-9; abundance: -; d_gene: TRBD2; j_gene: TRBJ2-1; CDR3aa: CASSLVAGARYNEQFF; CDR3nt: TGTGCCAGCAGCTTAGTAGCGGGGGCCCGTTACAATGAGCAGTTCTTC
v_gene: TRBV6-4; abundance: -; d_gene: -; j_gene: TRBJ1-1; CDR3aa: CASSEVSEAFF; CDR3nt: TGTGCCAGCAGTGAAGTTAGTGAAGCTTTCTTT
v_gene: TRBV10-3; abundance: -; d_gene: -; j_gene: TRBJ1-4; CDR3aa: CAISGAPNEKLFF; CDR3nt: TGTGCCATCAGTGGGGCACCTAATGAAAAACTGTTTTTT
v_gene: TRBV29-1; abundance: -; d_gene: TRBD2; j_gene: TRBJ2-3; CDR3aa: CSVDYSGRASDTQYF; CDR3nt: TGCAGCGTTGACTATAGCGGGAGGGCCTCAGATACGCAGTATTTT
v_gene: TRBV7-2; abundance: -; d_gene: -; j_gene: TRBJ1-6; CDR3aa: CASTSRGDINSPLHF; CDR3nt: TGTGCCAGCACCTCTCGGGGGGATATTAATTCACCCCTCCACTTT
v_gene: TRBV7-9; abundance: -; d_gene: TRBD2; j_gene: TRBJ2-3; CDR3aa: CASSPPGTTTDTQYF; CDR3nt: TGTGCCAGCAGCCCCCCGGGGACTACCACAGATACGCAGTATTTT
v_gene: TRBV4-2; abundance: few; d_gene: -; j_gene: TRBJ1-2; CDR3aa: CASSQGEGGKGYTF; CDR3nt: TGTGCCAGCAGCCAAGGGGAGGGGGGTAAAGGCTACACCTTC
v_gene: TRBV15; abundance: -; d_gene: -; j_gene: TRBJ1-6; CDR3aa: CVTSKRPVYNSPLHF; CDR3nt: TGCGTCACCAGCAAACGTCCGGTCTATAATTCACCCCTCCACTTT
v_gene: TRBV9; abundance: -; d_gene: TRBD1; j_gene: TRBJ1-6; CDR3aa: CASSVPTGGADSPLHF; CDR3nt: TGTGCCAGCAGCGTCCCGACAGGGGGCGCGGATTCACCCCTCCACTTT
v_gene: TRBV7-3; abundance: once; d_gene: TRBD1; j_gene: TRBJ2-2; CDR3aa: CSSSYLPGQGNTGELFF; CDR3nt: TGTTCCAGCAGCTATCTACCGGGACAGGGAAACACCGGGGAGCTGTTTTTT
v_gene: TRBV6-5; abundance: once; d_gene: TRBD1; j_gene: TRBJ1-5; CDR3aa: CASSLQGANQPQHF; CDR3nt: TGTGCCAGCAGCCTACAGGGGGCGAATCAGCCCCAGCATTTT
v_gene: TRBV18; abundance: -; d_gene: -; j_gene: TRBJ2-3; CDR3aa: CASSPGGYTQYF; CDR3nt: TGTGCCAGCTCACCCGGGGGTTATACGCAGTATTTT
v_gene: TRBV9; abundance: few; d_gene: -; j_gene: TRBJ1-1; CDR3aa: CASSAGVYTEAFF; CDR3nt: TGTGCCAGCAGCGCAGGGGTTTACACTGAAGCTTTCTTT
v_gene: TRBV28; abundance: -; d_gene: TRBD1; j_gene: TRBJ2-5; CDR3aa: CASSSGGQGAGETQYF; CDR3nt: TGTGCCAGCAGTTCCGGGGGACAGGGGGCCGGAGAGACCCAGTACTTC
v_gene: TRBV27; abundance: -; d_gene: -; j_gene: TRBJ1-2; CDR3aa: CASSYSTASLNYGYTF; CDR3nt: TGTGCCAGCAGTTACTCGACAGCTTCTCTTAACTATGGCTACACCTTC
v_gene: TRBV27; abundance: few; d_gene: -; j_gene: TRBJ2-7; CDR3aa: CASSLLGGSSYEQYF; CDR3nt: TGTGCCAGCAGCCTTTTAGGAGGGAGCTCCTACGAGCAGTACTTC
v_gene: TRBV18; abundance: -; d_gene: -; j_gene: TRBJ2-7; CDR3aa: CASSPLNIGGYEQYF; CDR3nt: TGTGCCAGCTCACCCTTAAACATCGGCGGCTACGAGCAGTACTTC
v_gene: TRBV7-8; abundance: -; d_gene: -; j_gene: TRBJ1-2; CDR3aa: CASSLLSGQGPRGYTF; CDR3nt: TGTGCCAGCAGCTTACTAAGTGGCCAGGGCCCTCGGGGCTACACCTTC
v_gene: TRBV4-2; abundance: -; d_gene: TRBD2; j_gene: TRBJ2-5; CDR3aa: CASSQGVGTSQETQYF; CDR3nt: TGTGCCAGCAGCCAAGGAGTAGGGACTAGCCAAGAGACCCAGTACTTC
v_gene: TRBV4-1; abundance: -; d_gene: -; j_gene: TRBJ2-5; CDR3aa: CASSHIPGHRTQYF; CDR3nt: TGCGCCAGCAGCCACATACCGGGACACCGGACCCAGTACTTC
v_gene: TRBV27; abundance: -; d_gene: TRBD2; j_gene: TRBJ2-5; CDR3aa: CASSPLAGSGETQYF; CDR3nt: TGTGCCAGCAGTCCCTTAGCGGGTAGCGGAGAGACCCAGTACTTC